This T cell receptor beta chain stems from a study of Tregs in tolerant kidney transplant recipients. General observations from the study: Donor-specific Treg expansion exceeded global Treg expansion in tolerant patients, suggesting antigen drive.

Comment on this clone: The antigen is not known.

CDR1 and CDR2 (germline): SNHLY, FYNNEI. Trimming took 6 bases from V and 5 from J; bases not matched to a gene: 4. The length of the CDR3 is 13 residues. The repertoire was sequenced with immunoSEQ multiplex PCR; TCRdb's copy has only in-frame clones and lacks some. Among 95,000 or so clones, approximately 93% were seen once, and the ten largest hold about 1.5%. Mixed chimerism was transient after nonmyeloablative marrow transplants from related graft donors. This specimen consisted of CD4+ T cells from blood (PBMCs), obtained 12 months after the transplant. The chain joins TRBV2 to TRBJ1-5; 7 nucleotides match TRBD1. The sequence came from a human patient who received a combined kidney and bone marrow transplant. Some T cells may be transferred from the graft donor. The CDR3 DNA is TGTGCCAGCAGACAGGGGATCCATCAGCCCCAGCATTTT. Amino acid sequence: CASRQGIHQPQHF.